The sequence of this T cell receptor beta chain was determined in a study of blood T cell repertoires in COVID-19. About the research overall: Sources were T cells, B-cell-depleted T cells, or PBMCs; the material itself was cDNA or gDNA.

This clone was counted once. CDR1 MNHNS and CDR2 SASEGT come from the germline V gene. The J segment lost 3 bases and the V segment lost 1 base, leaving 6 bases of the junction unmatched. CDR3 length equals 16 residues. Generated by immunoSEQ multiplex PCR, the TCRdb table keeps only in-frame clones and is missing some. The repertoire holds hundreds of thousands of clones, with about nine tenths as singletons. Participants came from fewer than 25 US areas, aged about 18 to 89 years. V is TRBV6-1 and J is TRBJ2-7; 10 bases are a match to TRBD2. The sample was PBMCs or T cells enriched from blood (not recorded which). This clonotype was sampled from a man aged 55-75 years who had recovered from COVID-19. CDR3 in amino acids: CASSEVTSGVNYEQYF. In nucleotides, the CDR3 is TGTGCCAGCAGTGAAGTAACTAGCGGGGTAAACTACGAGCAGTACTTC.